The sample holds a few counts of the clone carrying this TCR beta chain. Its antigen is not known. A junction end diverges from the germline sequence, so it may reflect a read error. This sample is part of a study of blood T cells in healthy people across ages. Germline V CDR1 and CDR2: DFQATT, SNEGSKA (reference sequence). CDR3 length: 15 amino acids. The study's findings and limits: Unsorted PBMC material precluded a definitive naive versus antigen-experienced comparison.

A J-beta primer mix and a sample-barcoded 5' primer were used in a second PCR of roughly 7 to 12 cycles. MiXCR, applied by TCRdb to the 5' RACE reads, yields one record per CDR3 protein. The table lists over a million distinct CDR3 sequences, around 39% of them singletons. The specimen sequenced was blood. This TCR was recovered from a woman younger than 35 in good health. The chain joins TRBV20-1 to TRBJ2-5; D is possibly TRBD1 (6 bases). The CDR3 nucleotides are TGCAGTGCTGGAGAGGACAGTCGAAGGAAAGAGACCCAGTACTTC. This codes for CSAGEDSRRKETQYF.